Detailed here is one T cell receptor (beta chain). Amplified TCR beta CDR3 regions came from RNA transcripts. HTBI primers drove first-round RT-PCR of the TCR CDR3. TCRdb called the multiplex PCR reads again in MiXCR, with one record for every CDR3 protein. The table lists roughly 300,000 distinct CDR3 sequences, around 23% of them singletons. This CDR3 has 14 amino acids. CDR1 is LGHDT and CDR2 is YNNKEL in the germline V gene (reference sequence). V lost 3 bases to trimming and J lost 0 bases, with 9 bases between them. These data belong to a study of T cells in Graves' hyperthyroidism and ophthalmopathy.

The chain is built from TRBV3-1 and TRBJ2-7; D perhaps matches TRBD2 (5 bases). This TCR came from a woman aged 50 to 60 with Graves' hyperthyroidism. Sequencing was done on a sample of blood. CDR3 DNA: TGTGCCAGCAGCCACGCAGGACTCTCCTACGAGCAGTACTTC. The encoded protein is CASSHAGLSYEQYF.